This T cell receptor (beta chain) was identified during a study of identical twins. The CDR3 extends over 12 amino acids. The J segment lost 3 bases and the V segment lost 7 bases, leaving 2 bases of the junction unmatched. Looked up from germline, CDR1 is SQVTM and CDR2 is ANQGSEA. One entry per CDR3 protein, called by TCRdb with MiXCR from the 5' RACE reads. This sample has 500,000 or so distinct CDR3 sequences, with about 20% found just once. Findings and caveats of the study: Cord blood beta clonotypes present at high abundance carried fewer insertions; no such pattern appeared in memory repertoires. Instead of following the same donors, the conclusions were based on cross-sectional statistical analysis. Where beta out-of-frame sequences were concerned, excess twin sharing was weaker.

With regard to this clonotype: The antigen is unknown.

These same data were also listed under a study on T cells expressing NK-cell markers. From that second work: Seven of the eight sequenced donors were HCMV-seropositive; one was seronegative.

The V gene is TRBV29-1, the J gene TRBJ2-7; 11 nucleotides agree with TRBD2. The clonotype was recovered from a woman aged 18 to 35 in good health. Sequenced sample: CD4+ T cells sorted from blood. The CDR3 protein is CSGGLAGYEQYF. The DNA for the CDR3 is TGCAGCGGCGGACTAGCGGGCTACGAGCAGTACTTC.